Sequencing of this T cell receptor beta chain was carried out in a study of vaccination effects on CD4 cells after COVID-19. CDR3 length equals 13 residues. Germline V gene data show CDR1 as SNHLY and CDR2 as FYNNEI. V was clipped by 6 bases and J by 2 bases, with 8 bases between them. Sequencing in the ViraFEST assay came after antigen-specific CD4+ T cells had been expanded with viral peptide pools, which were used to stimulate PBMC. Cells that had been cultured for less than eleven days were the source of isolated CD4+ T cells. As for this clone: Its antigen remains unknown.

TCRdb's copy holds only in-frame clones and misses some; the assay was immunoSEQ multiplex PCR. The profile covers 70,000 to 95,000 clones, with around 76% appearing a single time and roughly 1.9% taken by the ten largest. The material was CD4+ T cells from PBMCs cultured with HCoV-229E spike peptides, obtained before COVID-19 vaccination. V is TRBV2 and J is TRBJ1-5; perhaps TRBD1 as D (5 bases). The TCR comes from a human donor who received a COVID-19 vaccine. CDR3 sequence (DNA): TGTGCCAGCAGAAGGGACGGCAATCAGCCCCAGCATTTT. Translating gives CASRRDGNQPQHF.